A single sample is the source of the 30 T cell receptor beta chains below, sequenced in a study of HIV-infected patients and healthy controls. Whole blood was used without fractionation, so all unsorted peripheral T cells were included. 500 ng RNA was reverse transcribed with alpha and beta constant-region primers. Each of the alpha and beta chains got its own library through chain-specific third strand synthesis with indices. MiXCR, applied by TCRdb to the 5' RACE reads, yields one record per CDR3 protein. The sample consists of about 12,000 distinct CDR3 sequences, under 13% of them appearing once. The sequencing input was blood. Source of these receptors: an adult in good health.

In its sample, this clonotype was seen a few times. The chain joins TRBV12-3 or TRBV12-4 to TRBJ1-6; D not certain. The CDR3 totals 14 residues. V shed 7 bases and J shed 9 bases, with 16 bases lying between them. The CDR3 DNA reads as TGTGCCAGCACGCGGGGTGGGGAGGGTTCACCCCTCCACTTT. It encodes CASTRGGEGSPLHF.

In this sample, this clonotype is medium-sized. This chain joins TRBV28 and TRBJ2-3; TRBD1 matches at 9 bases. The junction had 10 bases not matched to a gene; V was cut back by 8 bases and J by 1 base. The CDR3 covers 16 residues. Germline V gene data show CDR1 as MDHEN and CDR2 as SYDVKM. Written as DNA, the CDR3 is TGTGCCAGCGCAAACAGGGGGCGCGTGGGCACAGATACGCAGTATTTT. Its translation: CASANRGRVGTDTQYF.

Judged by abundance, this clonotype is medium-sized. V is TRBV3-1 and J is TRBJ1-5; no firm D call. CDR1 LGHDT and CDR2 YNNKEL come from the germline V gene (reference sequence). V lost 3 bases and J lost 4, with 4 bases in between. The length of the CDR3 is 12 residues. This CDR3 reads CASSQRNQPQHF. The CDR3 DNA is TGTGCCAGCAGCCAGCGGAATCAGCCCCAGCATTTT.

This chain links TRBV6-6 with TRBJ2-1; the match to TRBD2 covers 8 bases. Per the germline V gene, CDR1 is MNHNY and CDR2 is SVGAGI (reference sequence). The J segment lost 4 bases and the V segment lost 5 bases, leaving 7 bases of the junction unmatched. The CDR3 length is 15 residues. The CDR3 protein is CASSPSSGSYNEQFF. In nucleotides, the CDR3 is TGTGCCAGCAGTCCCTCGAGCGGGAGTTACAATGAGCAGTTCTTC.

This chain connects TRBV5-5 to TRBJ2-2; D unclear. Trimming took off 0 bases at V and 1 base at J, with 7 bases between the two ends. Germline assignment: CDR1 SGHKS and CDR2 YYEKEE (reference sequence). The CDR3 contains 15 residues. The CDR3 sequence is CASSLGSGNTGELFF. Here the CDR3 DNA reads TGTGCCAGCAGCTTGGGATCAGGGAACACCGGGGAGCTGTTTTTT.

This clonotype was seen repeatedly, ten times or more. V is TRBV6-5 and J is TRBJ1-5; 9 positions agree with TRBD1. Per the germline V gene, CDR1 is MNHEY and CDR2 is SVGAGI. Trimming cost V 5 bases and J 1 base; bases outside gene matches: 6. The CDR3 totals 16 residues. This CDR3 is CASSLSGTGSNQPQHF. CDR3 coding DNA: TGTGCCAGCAGTCTTTCGGGGACAGGGAGCAATCAGCCCCAGCATTTT.

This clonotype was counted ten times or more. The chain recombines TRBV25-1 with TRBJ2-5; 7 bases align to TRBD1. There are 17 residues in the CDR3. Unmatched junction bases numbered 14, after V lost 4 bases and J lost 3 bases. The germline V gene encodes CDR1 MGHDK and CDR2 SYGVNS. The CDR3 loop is CASSAFPTGQYEETQYF. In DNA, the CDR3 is TGTGCCAGCAGTGCCTTCCCCACGGGACAGTATGAAGAGACCCAGTACTTC.

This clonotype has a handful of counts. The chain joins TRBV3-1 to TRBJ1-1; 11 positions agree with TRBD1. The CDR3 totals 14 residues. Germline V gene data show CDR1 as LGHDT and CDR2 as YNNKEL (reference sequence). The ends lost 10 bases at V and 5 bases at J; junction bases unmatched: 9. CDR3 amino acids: CATTTGTGGTEAFF. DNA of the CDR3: TGTGCCACCACGACCGGGACAGGGGGTACTGAAGCTTTCTTT.

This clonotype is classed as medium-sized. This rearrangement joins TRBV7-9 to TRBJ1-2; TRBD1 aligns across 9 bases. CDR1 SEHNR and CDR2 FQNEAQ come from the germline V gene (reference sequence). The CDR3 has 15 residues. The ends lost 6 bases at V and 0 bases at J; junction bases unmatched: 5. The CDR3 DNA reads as TGTGCCAGCAGAGGGACAGGGCCTTCTAACTATGGCTACACCTTC. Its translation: CASRGTGPSNYGYTF.

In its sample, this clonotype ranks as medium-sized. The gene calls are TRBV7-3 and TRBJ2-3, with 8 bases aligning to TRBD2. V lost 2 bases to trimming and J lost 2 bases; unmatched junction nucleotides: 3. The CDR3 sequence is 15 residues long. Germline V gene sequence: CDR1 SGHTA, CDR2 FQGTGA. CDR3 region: CASSLQAGDTDTQYF. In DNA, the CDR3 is TGTGCCAGCAGCTTACAAGCGGGAGACACAGATACGCAGTATTTT.

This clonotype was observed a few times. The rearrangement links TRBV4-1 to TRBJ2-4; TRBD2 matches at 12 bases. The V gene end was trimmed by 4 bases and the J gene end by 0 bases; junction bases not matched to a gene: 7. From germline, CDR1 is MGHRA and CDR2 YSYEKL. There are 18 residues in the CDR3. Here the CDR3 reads CASSPRTSGNLAKNIQYF. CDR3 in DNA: TGCGCCAGCAGCCCAAGGACTAGCGGGAACCTAGCCAAAAACATTCAGTACTTC.

The CDR3 loop is CSVTGDSGNTIYF. CDR3 DNA sequence: TGCAGCGTTACAGGGGACTCTGGAAACACCATATATTTT. The chain carries TRBV29-1 and TRBJ1-3; TRBD1 matches 7 bases. CDR1 and CDR2 from the germline V gene are SQVTM and ANQGSEA. This CDR3 region has 13 residues. V was clipped by 5 bases and J by 0 bases; unmatched bases: 1.

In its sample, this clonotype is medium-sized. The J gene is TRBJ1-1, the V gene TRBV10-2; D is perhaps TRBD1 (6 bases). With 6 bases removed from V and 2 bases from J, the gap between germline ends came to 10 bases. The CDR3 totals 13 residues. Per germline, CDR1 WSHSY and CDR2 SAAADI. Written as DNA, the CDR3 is TGCGCCAGCAGGGAACAGGGAAACACTGAAGCTTTCTTT. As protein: CASREQGNTEAFF.

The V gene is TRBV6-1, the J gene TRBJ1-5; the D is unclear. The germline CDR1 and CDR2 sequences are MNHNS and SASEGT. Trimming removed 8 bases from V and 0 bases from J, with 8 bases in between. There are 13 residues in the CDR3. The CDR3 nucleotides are TGTGCCAGCGAGGAGATTAGCAATCAGCCCCAGCATTTT. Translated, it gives CASEEISNQPQHF.

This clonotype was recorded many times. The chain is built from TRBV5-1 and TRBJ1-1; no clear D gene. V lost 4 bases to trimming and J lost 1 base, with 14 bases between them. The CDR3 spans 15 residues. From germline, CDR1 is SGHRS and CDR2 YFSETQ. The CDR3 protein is CASSPDGYGNTEAFF. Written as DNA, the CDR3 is TGCGCCAGCAGCCCGGACGGGTATGGGAACACTGAAGCTTTCTTT.

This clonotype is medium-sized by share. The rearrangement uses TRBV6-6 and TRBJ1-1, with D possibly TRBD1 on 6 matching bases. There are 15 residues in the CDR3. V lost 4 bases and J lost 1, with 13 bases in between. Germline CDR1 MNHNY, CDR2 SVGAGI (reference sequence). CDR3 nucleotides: TGTGCCAGCAGTTCCCCGGACAGCCCGAACACTGAAGCTTTCTTT. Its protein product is CASSSPDSPNTEAFF.

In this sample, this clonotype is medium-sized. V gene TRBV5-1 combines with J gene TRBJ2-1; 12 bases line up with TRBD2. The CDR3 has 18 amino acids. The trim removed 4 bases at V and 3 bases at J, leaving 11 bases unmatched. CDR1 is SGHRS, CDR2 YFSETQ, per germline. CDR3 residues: CASSPRTSGTPYYNEQFF. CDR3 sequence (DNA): TGCGCCAGCAGCCCCAGGACTAGCGGGACTCCATACTACAATGAGCAGTTCTTC.

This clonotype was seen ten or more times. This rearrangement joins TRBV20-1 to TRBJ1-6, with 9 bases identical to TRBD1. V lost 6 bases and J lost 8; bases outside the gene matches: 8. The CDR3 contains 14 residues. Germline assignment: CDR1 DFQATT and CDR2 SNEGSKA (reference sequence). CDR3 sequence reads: CSARPGQGYSPLHF. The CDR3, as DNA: TGCAGTGCGCGACCGGGACAGGGATATTCACCCCTCCACTTT.

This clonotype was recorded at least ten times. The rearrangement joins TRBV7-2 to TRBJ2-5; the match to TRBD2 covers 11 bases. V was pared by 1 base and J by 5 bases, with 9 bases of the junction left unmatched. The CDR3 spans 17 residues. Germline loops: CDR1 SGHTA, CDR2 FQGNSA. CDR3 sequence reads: CASSLGLLAGAEETQYF. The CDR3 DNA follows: TGTGCCAGCAGCTTAGGATTACTAGCGGGAGCGGAGGAGACCCAGTACTTC. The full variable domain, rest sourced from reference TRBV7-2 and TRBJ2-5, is GAGVSQSPSNKVTEKGKDVELRCDPISGHTALYWYRQSLGQGLEFLIYFQGNSAPDKSGLPSDRFSAERTGGSVSTLTIQRTQQEDSAVYLCASSLGLLAGAEETQYFGPGTRLLVL.

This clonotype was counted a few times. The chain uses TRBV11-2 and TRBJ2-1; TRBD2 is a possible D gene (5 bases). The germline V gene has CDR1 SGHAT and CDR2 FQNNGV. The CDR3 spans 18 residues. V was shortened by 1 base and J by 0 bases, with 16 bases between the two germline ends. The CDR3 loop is CASSLVVRAASSYNEQFF. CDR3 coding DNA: TGTGCCAGCAGCTTAGTGGTTAGAGCGGCCAGCTCCTACAATGAGCAGTTCTTC.

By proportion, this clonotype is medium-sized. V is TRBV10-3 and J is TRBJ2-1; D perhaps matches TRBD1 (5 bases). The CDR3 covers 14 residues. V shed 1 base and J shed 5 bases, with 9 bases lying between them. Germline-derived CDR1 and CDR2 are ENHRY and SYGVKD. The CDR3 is CAISELQENNEQFF. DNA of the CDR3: TGTGCCATCAGTGAGTTACAGGAAAACAATGAGCAGTTCTTC.

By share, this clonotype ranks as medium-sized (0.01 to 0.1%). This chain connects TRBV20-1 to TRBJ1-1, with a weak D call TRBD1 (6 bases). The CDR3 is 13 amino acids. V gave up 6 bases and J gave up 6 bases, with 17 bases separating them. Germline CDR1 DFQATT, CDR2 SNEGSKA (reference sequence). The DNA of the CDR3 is TGCAGTGCCCCAGGGAAGGGGGACGCTGAAGCTTTCTTT. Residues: CSAPGKGDAEAFF.

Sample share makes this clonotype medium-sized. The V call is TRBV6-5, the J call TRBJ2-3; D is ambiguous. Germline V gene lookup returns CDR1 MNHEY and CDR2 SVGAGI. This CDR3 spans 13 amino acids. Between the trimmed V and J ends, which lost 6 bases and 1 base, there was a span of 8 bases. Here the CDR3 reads CASRDTRTDTQYF. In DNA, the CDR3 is TGTGCCAGCAGGGATACACGCACAGATACGCAGTATTTT.

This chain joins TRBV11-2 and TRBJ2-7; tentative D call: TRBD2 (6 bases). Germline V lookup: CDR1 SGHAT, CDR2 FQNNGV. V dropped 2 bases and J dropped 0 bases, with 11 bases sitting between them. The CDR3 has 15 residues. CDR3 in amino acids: CASSLLRGDSYEQYF. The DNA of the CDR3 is TGTGCCAGCAGCTTACTACGCGGGGACTCCTACGAGCAGTACTTC.

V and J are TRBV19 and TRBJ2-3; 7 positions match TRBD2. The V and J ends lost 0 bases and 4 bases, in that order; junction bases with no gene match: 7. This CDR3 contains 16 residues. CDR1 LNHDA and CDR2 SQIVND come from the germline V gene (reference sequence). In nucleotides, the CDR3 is TGTGCCAGTAGTATAGACGGCGGGAGTATCGCAGATACGCAGTATTTT. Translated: CASSIDGGSIADTQYF. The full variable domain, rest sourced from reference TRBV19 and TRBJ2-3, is DGGITQSPKYLFRKEGQNVTLSCEQNLNHDAMYWYRQDPGQGLRLIYYSQIVNDFQKGDIAEGYSVSREKKESFPLTVTSAQKNPTAFYLCASSIDGGSIADTQYFGPGTRLTVL.

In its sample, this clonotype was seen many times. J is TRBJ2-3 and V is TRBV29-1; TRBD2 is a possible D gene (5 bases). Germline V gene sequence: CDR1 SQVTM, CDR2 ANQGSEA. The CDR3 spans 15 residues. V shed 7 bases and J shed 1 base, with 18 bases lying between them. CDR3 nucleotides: TGCAGCGCCCGTGGTCTAAGCGGCGGCACAGATACGCAGTATTTT. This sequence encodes CSARGLSGGTDTQYF.

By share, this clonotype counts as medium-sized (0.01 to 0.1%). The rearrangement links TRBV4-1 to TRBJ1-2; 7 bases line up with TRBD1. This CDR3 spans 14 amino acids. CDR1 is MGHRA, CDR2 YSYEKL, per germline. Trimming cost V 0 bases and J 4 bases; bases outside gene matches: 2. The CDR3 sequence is CASSQDGTAYGYTF. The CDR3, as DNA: TGCGCCAGCAGCCAAGACGGGACAGCCTATGGCTACACCTTC.

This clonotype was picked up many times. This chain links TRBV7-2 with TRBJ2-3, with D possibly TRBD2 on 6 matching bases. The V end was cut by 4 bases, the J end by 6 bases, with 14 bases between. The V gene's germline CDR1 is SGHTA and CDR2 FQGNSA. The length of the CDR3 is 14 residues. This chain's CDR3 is CASSWRAFEDTQYF. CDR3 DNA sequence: TGTGCCAGCAGCTGGAGGGCTTTTGAGGATACGCAGTATTTT.

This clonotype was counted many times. Here the CDR3 DNA reads TGCGCCAGCAGCCAGGGGACTAGCGACCTCACAGATACGCAGTATTTT. Encoded protein: CASSQGTSDLTDTQYF. The chain employs TRBV4-1 and TRBJ2-3, with 10 nucleotides matching TRBD2. This CDR3 is 16 amino acids long. The germline V gene encodes CDR1 MGHRA and CDR2 YSYEKL. J was trimmed by 2 bases and V by 3 bases; bases with no gene match: 5.

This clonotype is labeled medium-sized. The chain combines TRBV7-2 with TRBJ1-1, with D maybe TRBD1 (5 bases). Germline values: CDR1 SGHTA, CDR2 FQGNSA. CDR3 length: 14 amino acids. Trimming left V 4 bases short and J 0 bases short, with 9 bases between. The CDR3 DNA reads TGTGCCAGCAGCTCAGGGACCCTGAACACTGAAGCTTTCTTT. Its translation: CASSSGTLNTEAFF.